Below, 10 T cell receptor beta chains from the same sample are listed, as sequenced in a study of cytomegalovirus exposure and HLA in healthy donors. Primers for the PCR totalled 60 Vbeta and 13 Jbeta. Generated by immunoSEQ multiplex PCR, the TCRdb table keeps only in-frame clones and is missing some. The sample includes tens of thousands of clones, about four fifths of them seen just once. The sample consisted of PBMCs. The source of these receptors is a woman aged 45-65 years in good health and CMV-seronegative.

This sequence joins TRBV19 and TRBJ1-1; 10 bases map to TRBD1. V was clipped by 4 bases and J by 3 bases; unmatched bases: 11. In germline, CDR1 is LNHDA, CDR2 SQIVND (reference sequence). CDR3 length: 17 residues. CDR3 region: CASSKTGGEGLHTEAFF. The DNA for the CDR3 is TGTGCCAGTAGTAAGACAGGGGGCGAGGGTTTACACACTGAAGCTTTCTTT.

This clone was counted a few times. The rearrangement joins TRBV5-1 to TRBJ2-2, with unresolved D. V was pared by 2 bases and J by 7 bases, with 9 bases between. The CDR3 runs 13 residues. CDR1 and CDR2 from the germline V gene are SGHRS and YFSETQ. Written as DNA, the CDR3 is TGCGCCAGCAGCTTTGACATCTTCGGGGAGCTGTTTTTT. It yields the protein CASSFDIFGELFF.

The CDR3 is CASSSGTGSWETQYF. The CDR3 region has the DNA TGTGCCAGCAGCTCCGGGACAGGGAGTTGGGAGACCCAGTACTTC. The chain combines TRBV6-5 with TRBJ2-5, with TRBD1 matching over 9 bases. The CDR3 is 15 amino acids. The V gene end was trimmed by 6 bases and the J gene end by 5 bases; junction bases not matched to a gene: 10. Germline V lookup: CDR1 MNHEY, CDR2 SVGAGI.

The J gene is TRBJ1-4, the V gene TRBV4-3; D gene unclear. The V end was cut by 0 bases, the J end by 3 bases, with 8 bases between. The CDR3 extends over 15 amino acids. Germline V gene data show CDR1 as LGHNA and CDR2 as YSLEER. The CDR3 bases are TGCGCCAGCAGCCAAGAACAGTCGTCTAATGAAAAACTGTTTTTT. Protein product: CASSQEQSSNEKLFF.

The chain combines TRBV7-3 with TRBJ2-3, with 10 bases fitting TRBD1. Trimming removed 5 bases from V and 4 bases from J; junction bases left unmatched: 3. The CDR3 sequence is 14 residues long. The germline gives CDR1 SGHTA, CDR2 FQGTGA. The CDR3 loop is CASSHGQGADTQYF. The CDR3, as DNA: TGTGCCAGCAGCCATGGACAGGGGGCAGATACGCAGTATTTT.

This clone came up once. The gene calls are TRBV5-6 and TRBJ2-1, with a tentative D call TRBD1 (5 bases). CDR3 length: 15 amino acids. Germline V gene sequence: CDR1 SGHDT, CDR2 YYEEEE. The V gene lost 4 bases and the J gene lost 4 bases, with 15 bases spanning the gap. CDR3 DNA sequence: TGTGCCAGCAGCACACACAGGAACCAATACAATGAGCAGTTCTTC. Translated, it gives CASSTHRNQYNEQFF. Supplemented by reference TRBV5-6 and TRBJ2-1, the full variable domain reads DAGVTQSPTHLIKTRGQQVTLRCSPKSGHDTVSWYQQALGQGPQFIFQYYEEEERQRGNFPDRFSGHQFPNYSSELNVNALLLGDSALYLCASSTHRNQYNEQFFGPGTRLTVL.

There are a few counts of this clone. Written as DNA, the CDR3 is TGTGCCAGCTCCTTGGGGGGGGACGTACTTGAGCAGTTCTTC. Amino acid sequence: CASSLGGDVLEQFF. The rearrangement uses TRBV5-4 and TRBJ2-1; 7 bases line up with TRBD2. V lost 7 bases and J lost 9; bases outside the gene matches: 13. The CDR3 loop spans 14 amino acids. CDR1 and CDR2 from the germline V gene are SGHNT and YYREEE (reference sequence).

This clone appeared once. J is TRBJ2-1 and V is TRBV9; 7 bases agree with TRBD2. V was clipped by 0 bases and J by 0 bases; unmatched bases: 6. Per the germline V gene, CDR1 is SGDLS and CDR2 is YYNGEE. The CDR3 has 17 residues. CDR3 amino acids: CASSVEKGGSSYNEQFF. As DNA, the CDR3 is TGTGCCAGCAGCGTAGAGAAGGGCGGGAGCTCCTACAATGAGCAGTTCTTC.

CDR3: CASSLPGETQYF. In DNA, the CDR3 is TGTGCCAGCAGCTTACCGGGTGAGACCCAGTACTTC. The rearrangement uses TRBV7-6 and TRBJ2-5; D is undetermined. The CDR3 loop spans 12 amino acids. V lost 2 bases and J lost 5, with 6 bases in between. Germline V gives CDR1 SGHVS, CDR2 FNYEAQ.

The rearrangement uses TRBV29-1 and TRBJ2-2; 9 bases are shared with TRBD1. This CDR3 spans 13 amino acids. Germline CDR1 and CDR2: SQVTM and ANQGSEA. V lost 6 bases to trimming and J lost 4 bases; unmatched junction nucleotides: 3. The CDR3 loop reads CSVTGGVTGELFF. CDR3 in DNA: TGCAGCGTAACAGGGGGCGTCACCGGGGAGCTGTTTTTT.